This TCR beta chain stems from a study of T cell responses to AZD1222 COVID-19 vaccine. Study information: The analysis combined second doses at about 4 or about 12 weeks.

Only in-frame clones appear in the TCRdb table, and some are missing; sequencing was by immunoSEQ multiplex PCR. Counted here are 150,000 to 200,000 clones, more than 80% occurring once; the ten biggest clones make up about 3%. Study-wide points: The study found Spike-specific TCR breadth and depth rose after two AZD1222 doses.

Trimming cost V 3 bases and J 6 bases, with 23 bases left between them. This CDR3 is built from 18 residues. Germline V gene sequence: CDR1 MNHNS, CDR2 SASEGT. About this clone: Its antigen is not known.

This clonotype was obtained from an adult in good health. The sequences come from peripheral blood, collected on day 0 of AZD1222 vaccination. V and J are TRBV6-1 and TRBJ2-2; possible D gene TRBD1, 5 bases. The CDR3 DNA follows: TGTGCCAGCAGTGAGACAGAGACCCTCTCTTACGGTCCCGGGGAGCTGTTTTTT. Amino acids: CASSETETLSYGPGELFF.